These 25 T cell receptor beta chains were sequenced from one sample in a study of blood T cell repertoires in COVID-19. Only in-frame clones appear in the TCRdb table, and some are missing; sequencing was by immunoSEQ multiplex PCR. The repertoire holds about 90,000 clones, with 65% to 85% as singletons. Sequenced material: peripheral blood. Receptor source: a man aged 60-69 years with acute or convalescent COVID-19.

The chain combines TRBV5-1 with TRBJ2-3, with TRBD2 as a possible D gene (5 bases). This CDR3 spans 15 amino acids. The germline V and J ends were trimmed by 4 bases and 2 bases, with 14 bases remaining between them. The V gene's germline CDR1 is SGHRS and CDR2 YFSETQ. The CDR3 DNA is TGCGCCAGCAGCGGAGGACGTACATTCACAGATACGCAGTATTTT. Translation: CASSGGRTFTDTQYF.

The chain uses TRBV29-1 and TRBJ1-2; 7 bases agree with TRBD1. V shed 5 bases and J 0 bases; nucleotides not matched to a gene: 6. The germline gives CDR1 SQVTM, CDR2 ANQGSEA. The CDR3 sequence is 14 residues long. CDR3 nucleotide sequence: TGCAGCGTTACTGACAGGGTCACTAACTATGGCTACACCTTC. Translated: CSVTDRVTNYGYTF.

DNA of the CDR3: TGTGCCAGCAGCTTGCGACTATTTAGTTCACCCCTCCACTTT. Translating gives CASSLRLFSSPLHF. The chain employs TRBV5-6 and TRBJ1-6; D unclear. Per germline, CDR1 SGHDT and CDR2 YYEEEE. The CDR3 is made up of 14 amino acids. V lost 1 base, J lost 9 bases, and 11 bases lay in between.

The chain has TRBV6-5 and TRBJ1-1; D uncertain. This CDR3 comprises 14 residues. In germline, CDR1 is MNHEY, CDR2 SVGAGI. V was trimmed by 2 bases and J by 1 base, leaving 8 bases between them. CDR3 nucleotide sequence: TGTGCCAGCAGTTACGAGCAATGGAACACTGAAGCTTTCTTT. It specifies CASSYEQWNTEAFF.

There are many counts of this clone. This chain links TRBV21-1 with TRBJ1-2; TRBD1 is taken as the D call from the table, unchecked against the DNA. TRBV21-1 is termed a pseudogene. CDR3 length equals 11 residues. CDR3 sequence (DNA): TGTGCCAGCAGCTTGTCCCAAGGCTACACCTTC. It specifies CASSLSQGYTF.

The chain carries TRBV7-3 and TRBJ2-1, with D maybe TRBD2 (6 bases). CDR3 size: 16 residues. Germline V gene data show CDR1 as SGHTA and CDR2 as FQGTGA. Trimming left V 5 bases short and J 0 bases short, with 14 bases between. CDR3 in amino acids: CASSPGRGISYNEQFF. The CDR3, as DNA: TGTGCCAGCAGCCCCGGCCGGGGGATCTCCTACAATGAGCAGTTCTTC. Supplemented by reference TRBV7-3 and TRBJ2-1, the full variable domain reads GAGVSQTPSNKVTEKGKYVELRCDPISGHTALYWYRQSLGQGPEFLIYFQGTGAADDSGLPNDRFFAVRPEGSVSTLKIQRTERGDSAVYLCASSPGRGISYNEQFFGPGTRLTVL.

This rearrangement joins TRBV18 to TRBJ2-1, with 11 bases matching TRBD1. V shed 4 bases, J shed 7 bases, and the junction held 12 bases outside the gene matches. The CDR3 runs 17 residues. Germline V gene sequence: CDR1 KGHSH, CDR2 LQKENI. CDR3 in amino acids: CASSLEPGQGVSNEQFF. CDR3 coding DNA: TGTGCCAGCTCACTGGAACCGGGACAGGGGGTGTCAAATGAGCAGTTCTTC.

The CDR3 region is CASSPAGGGYTF. Written as DNA, the CDR3 is TGTGCCAGCAGCCCCGCGGGAGGGGGCTACACCTTC. The genes are TRBV14 and TRBJ1-2; D is unresolved. CDR1 SGHDN and CDR2 FVKESK come from the germline V gene. V lost 4 bases, J lost 8 bases, and 11 bases lay in between. The CDR3 covers 12 residues. Full variable domain (outside the CDR3, taken from reference TRBV14 and TRBJ1-2): EAGVTQFPSHSVIEKGQTVTLRCDPISGHDNLYWYRRVMGKEIKFLLHFVKESKQDESGMPNNRFLAERTGGTYSTLKVQPAELEDSGVYFCASSPAGGGYTFGSGTRLTVV.

This clone was seen only once. The chain has TRBV11-2 and TRBJ2-3, with D hard to call. V was cut by 5 bases and J by 4 bases, with 19 bases left in between. CDR1 and CDR2 from the germline V gene are SGHAT and FQNNGV. The CDR3 is made up of 16 amino acids. The chain's CDR3 is CASSPRSTLSADTQYF. The CDR3 DNA sequence: TGTGCCAGCAGCCCGCGCAGCACACTAAGCGCAGATACGCAGTATTTT.

The chain employs TRBV30 and TRBJ2-3, with no clear D. V gave up 1 base and J gave up 6 bases, with 20 bases separating them. In germline, CDR1 is GTSNPN, CDR2 SVGIG (reference sequence). The CDR3 covers 16 residues. The CDR3 region is CAWSELTPEDRDTQYF. In nucleotides, the CDR3 is TGTGCCTGGAGTGAGCTAACCCCTGAGGATAGGGATACGCAGTATTTT.

V is TRBV24-1 and J is TRBJ2-5; D perhaps matches TRBD2 (6 bases). CDR3 length equals 14 residues. Germline CDR1 and CDR2: KGHDR and SFDVKD. V was clipped by 3 bases and J by 5 bases, with 12 bases between them. CDR3: CATSDLGGDETQYF. As DNA, the CDR3 is TGTGCCACCAGTGATCTAGGAGGGGACGAGACCCAGTACTTC.

This clone came up once. V and J are TRBV5-1 and TRBJ1-2; the match to TRBD1 covers 7 bases. The CDR3 covers 17 residues. CDR1 and CDR2 from the germline V gene are SGHRS and YFSETQ. V dropped 4 bases and J dropped 0; count of bases not matched to a gene: 12. Written as DNA, the CDR3 is TGCGCCAGCAGCCACGGGACAGTCACAACAGCTAACTATGGCTACACCTTC. Amino acid sequence: CASSHGTVTTANYGYTF. Combining the CDR3 with reference TRBV5-1 and TRBJ1-2 gives the whole variable domain KAGVTQTPRYLIKTRGQQVTLSCSPISGHRSVSWYQQTPGQGLQFLFEYFSETQRNKGNFPGRFSGRQFSNSRSEMNVSTLELGDSALYLCASSHGTVTTANYGYTFGSGTRLTVV.

The chain couples TRBV5-8 to TRBJ2-5; a weak D match, TRBD1 (6 bases). This CDR3 has 14 amino acids. The germline V and J ends were trimmed by 4 bases and 0 bases, with 10 bases remaining between them. Germline lookup yields CDR1 SGHTS and CDR2 YDEGEE. CDR3 sequence: CASSRRGYQETQYF. DNA of the CDR3: TGTGCCAGCAGCCGCAGGGGATACCAAGAGACCCAGTACTTC. Supplemented by reference TRBV5-8 and TRBJ2-5, the full variable domain reads EAGVTQSPTHLIKTRGQQATLRCSPISGHTSVYWYQQALGLGLQFLLWYDEGEERNRGNFPPRFSGRQFPNYSSELNVNALELEDSALYLCASSRRGYQETQYFGPGTRLLVL.

This chain uses TRBV19 with TRBJ1-2, with D possibly matching TRBD1 (6 bases). The CDR3 runs to 13 residues. Between the trimmed V and J ends, which lost 5 bases and 2 bases, there was a span of 9 bases. The germline gives CDR1 LNHDA, CDR2 SQIVND (reference sequence). The CDR3 region is CASSDRSNYGYTF. The CDR3 bases are TGTGCCAGTAGTGACAGGTCCAACTATGGCTACACCTTC.

This clone has just one count. V usage is TRBV5-1 and J usage is TRBJ2-7, with a tentative D call TRBD1 (5 bases). With 2 bases removed from V and 1 base from J, the gap between germline ends came to 10 bases. The CDR3 consists of 14 residues. CDR1 and CDR2 (germline): SGHRS, YFSETQ. Here the CDR3 DNA reads TGCGCCAGCAGCTTTTCAGGGCAGTCCTACGAGCAGTACTTC. Amino acid sequence: CASSFSGQSYEQYF.

This rearrangement joins TRBV6-5 to TRBJ2-3; the match to TRBD1 covers 8 bases. Germline CDR1 MNHEY, CDR2 SVGAGI. V was pared by 4 bases and J by 0 bases, with 3 bases of the junction left unmatched. The CDR3 contains 15 residues. Here the CDR3 DNA reads TGTGCCAGCAGTTTTGGACAGGGAAGCACAGATACGCAGTATTTT. Its translation is CASSFGQGSTDTQYF.

V is TRBV5-6 and J is TRBJ1-1; TRBD1 is a possible D gene (6 bases). Trimming stripped 4 bases from V and 1 base from J, with 20 bases between. Germline V CDR1 and CDR2: SGHDT, YYEEEE. The CDR3 is 17 residues long. The DNA of the CDR3 is TGTGCCAGCAGCCCCACGCGGGGGGGCAAGGGGAACACTGAAGCTTTCTTT. This gives the protein CASSPTRGGKGNTEAFF.

The gene calls are TRBV5-1 and TRBJ1-1; D is perhaps TRBD1 (5 bases). Germline values: CDR1 SGHRS, CDR2 YFSETQ. The germline V and J ends were trimmed by 4 bases and 4 bases, with 17 bases remaining between them. CDR3 length: 15 residues. CDR3: CASSLGLPRGTEAFF. Here the CDR3 DNA reads TGCGCCAGCAGCCTGGGACTTCCTCGGGGCACTGAAGCTTTCTTT.

This chain connects TRBV30 to TRBJ1-2; perhaps TRBD1 as D (6 bases). The germline gives CDR1 GTSNPN, CDR2 SVGIG (reference sequence). This CDR3 has 14 residues. The V gene lost 0 bases and the J gene lost 3 bases, with 11 bases spanning the gap. Written as DNA, the CDR3 is TGTGCCTGGAGTGTAGGCAGGGGTGACTATGGCTACACCTTC. Protein product: CAWSVGRGDYGYTF.

This rearrangement joins TRBV15 to TRBJ1-5; no reliable D call. Germline loops: CDR1 LNHNV, CDR2 YYDKDF (reference sequence). With 5 bases removed from V and 5 bases from J, the gap between germline ends came to 7 bases. This CDR3 has 12 residues. The CDR3 loop is CATSPTDQPQHF. DNA of the CDR3: TGTGCCACCAGCCCCACTGATCAGCCCCAGCATTTT.

The chain links TRBV25-1 to TRBJ1-6; the D is unclear. V was pared by 4 bases and J by 8 bases, with 18 bases between. The CDR3 sequence is 16 residues long. CDR1 is MGHDK and CDR2 is SYGVNS in the germline V gene. The CDR3 DNA reads as TGTGCCAGCAGTGTCACCGTTGGGAGCCCGGATTCACCCCTCCACTTT. Protein: CASSVTVGSPDSPLHF.

This clone showed up just once. The rearrangement links TRBV10-3 to TRBJ1-3; D is perhaps TRBD1 (5 bases). CDR1 is ENHRY, CDR2 SYGVKD, per germline. The V gene lost 3 bases and the J gene lost 4 bases, with 13 bases spanning the gap. The CDR3 totals 15 residues. CDR3 sequence (DNA): TGTGCCATCAGTGAAGGGGTCTATCGAGGAAACACCATATATTTT. Its translation: CAISEGVYRGNTIYF.

The rearrangement joins TRBV11-2 to TRBJ2-7; TRBD1 is a possible D gene (6 bases). V was cut by 2 bases and J by 4 bases, with 12 bases left in between. CDR1 SGHAT and CDR2 FQNNGV come from the germline V gene. This CDR3 spans 14 amino acids. The CDR3 protein is CASSLLRGAYEQYF. The CDR3 nucleotides are TGTGCCAGCAGCTTACTCAGGGGCGCTTACGAGCAGTACTTC.

This chain connects TRBV14 to TRBJ1-6, with 9 bases aligning to TRBD1. Germline trimming cut 5 bases from V and 13 bases from J; bases unmatched to any gene: 15. Germline assignment: CDR1 SGHDN and CDR2 FVKESK. The CDR3 covers 16 residues. For the CDR3, the DNA is TGTGCCAGCAGCTCCTCGGACAGGGGCCTCTGGGATCCCCTCCACTTT. This translates into CASSSSDRGLWDPLHF.

The CDR3 loop reads CASSIDRDGSPLHF. CDR3 nucleotide sequence: TGTGCCAGTAGTATCGACAGGGACGGGTCACCCCTCCACTTT. The chain employs TRBV19 and TRBJ1-6; 7 bases fit TRBD1. V lost 3 bases and J lost 10; bases outside the gene matches: 6. The CDR3 loop spans 14 amino acids. In germline, CDR1 is LNHDA, CDR2 SQIVND (reference sequence).